This T cell receptor (beta chain) was sequenced during a study of cytomegalovirus exposure and HLA in healthy donors. For the study at large: In terms of ancestry, the Caucasian-associated cluster contained 75% to 85% of the approximately 420 genotyped donors.

As to this clone: Its specificity is not known.

Those who donated were healthy bone marrow donors. Germline CDR1 is SGHTS and CDR2 is YDEGEE. The CDR3 loop spans 14 amino acids. Study findings and constraints: Researchers counted roughly 150 TCR beta chains as cytomegalovirus-associated.

It was with 60 Vbeta and 13 Jbeta primers that the PCR ran. Some clones are missing from TCRdb's copy, which holds only in-frame ones; the method was immunoSEQ multiplex PCR. Here the sample spans about 190,000 clones, 80% being singletons. The sequence derives from a woman aged 40 to 50 in good health and CMV-seronegative. The rearrangement joins TRBV5-8 to TRBJ2-5; 7 nucleotides match TRBD1. The J call is uncertain, as TRBJ2-7 better fits the DNA end. The material sequenced was PBMCs. This CDR3 is CASSWRQGEGEQYF. CDR3 nucleotides: TGTGCCAGCAGCTGGCGACAGGGAGAGGGCGAGCAGTACTTC.